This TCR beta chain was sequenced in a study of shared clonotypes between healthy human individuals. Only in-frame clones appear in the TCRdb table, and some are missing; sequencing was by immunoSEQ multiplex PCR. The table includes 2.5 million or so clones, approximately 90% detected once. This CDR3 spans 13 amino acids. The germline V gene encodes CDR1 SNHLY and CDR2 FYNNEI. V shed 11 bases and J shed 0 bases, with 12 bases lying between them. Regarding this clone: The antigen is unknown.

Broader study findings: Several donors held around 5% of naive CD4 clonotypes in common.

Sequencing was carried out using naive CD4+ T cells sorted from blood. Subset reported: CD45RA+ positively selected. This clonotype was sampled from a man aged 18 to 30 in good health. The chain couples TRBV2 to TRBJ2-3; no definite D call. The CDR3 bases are TGTGCCTGGAAGGTAACTAGCACAGATACGCAGTATTTT. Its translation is CAWKVTSTDTQYF. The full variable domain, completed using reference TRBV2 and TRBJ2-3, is EPEVTQTPSHQVTQMGQEVILRCVPISNHLYFYWYRQILGQKVEFLVSFYNNEISEKSEIFDDQFSVERPDGSNFTLKIRSTKLEDSAMYFCAWKVTSTDTQYFGPGTRLTVL.